This T cell receptor beta chain was observed in a study of control samples from healthy donors and cancer patients. This table comes from immunoSEQ multiplex PCR, and its TCRdb copy is limited to in-frame clones, with some not included. Of about 94,000 clones listed, about nine tenths are singletons. Sequenced input: blood. This TCR was sampled from a woman between 18 and 29 years old in good health.

CDR3 sequence reads: CASTLSGGRTDTQYF. The CDR3 region has the DNA TGTGCCAGCACCCTAAGTGGGGGTCGCACAGATACGCAGTATTTT. V usage is TRBV27 and J usage is TRBJ2-3; the D call may be TRBD1 or TRBD2 (5 bases each). CDR3 size: 15 residues. Germline CDR1 MNHEY, CDR2 SMNVEV (reference sequence). The V end was cut by 7 bases, the J end by 1 base, with 15 bases between.